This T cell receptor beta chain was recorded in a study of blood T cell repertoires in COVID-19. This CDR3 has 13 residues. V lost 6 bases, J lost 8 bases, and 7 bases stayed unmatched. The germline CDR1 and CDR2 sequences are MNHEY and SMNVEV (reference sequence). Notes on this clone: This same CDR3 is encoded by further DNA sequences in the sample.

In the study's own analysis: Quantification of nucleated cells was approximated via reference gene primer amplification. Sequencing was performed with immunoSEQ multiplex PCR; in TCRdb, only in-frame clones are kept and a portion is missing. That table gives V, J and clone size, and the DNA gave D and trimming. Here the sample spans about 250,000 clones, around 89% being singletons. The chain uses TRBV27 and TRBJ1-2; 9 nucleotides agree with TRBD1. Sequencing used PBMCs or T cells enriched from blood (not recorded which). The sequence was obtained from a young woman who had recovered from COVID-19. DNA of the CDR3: TGTGCCAGCAGCCCGGGACAGGGTCGGGGCTACACCTTC. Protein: CASSPGQGRGYTF.